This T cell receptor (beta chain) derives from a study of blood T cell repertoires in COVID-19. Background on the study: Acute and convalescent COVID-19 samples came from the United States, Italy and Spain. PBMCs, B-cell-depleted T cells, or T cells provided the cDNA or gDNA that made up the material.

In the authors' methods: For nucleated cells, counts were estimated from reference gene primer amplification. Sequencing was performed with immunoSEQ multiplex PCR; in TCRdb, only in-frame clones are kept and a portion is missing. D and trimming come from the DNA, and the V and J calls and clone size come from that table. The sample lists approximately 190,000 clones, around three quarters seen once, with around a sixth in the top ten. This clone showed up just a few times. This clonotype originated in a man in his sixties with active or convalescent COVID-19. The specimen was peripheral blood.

The CDR3 nucleotides are TGTGCCAGCAGCCTAGCGGAGACCCAGTACTTC. Its protein product is CASSLAETQYF. The V call is TRBV6-2 or TRBV6-3, the J call TRBJ2-5, with D perhaps matching TRBD2 (6 bases). The CDR3 is 11 residues long. Germline V gene sequence: CDR1 MNHEY, CDR2 SVGEGT. V lost 6 bases and J lost 5, with 7 bases in between.